This T cell receptor beta chain originates from a study of CD8 T cells in Susac syndrome (dated by TCRdb to the late 2010s). Turning to the overall study: The study used repertoire sequencing to test whether antigen drove CD8+ T cell activation and differentiation in Susac syndrome. The study compared CD8+ T cell repertoire clonality among roughly eleven healthy donors, around 14 Susac syndrome patients and about 16 multiple sclerosis patients.

The CDR1 and CDR2 encoded by the germline V gene are SNHLY and FYNNEI. Counted from cysteine to phenylalanine, this CDR3 has 14 amino acids. This entry keeps only the CDR3 DNA: 42 bases, framed from base 1. V loses 5 bases at its end and J loses 4 bases; junction bases beyond the gene matches: 5. RNA was extracted using the RNeasy kit, and about 0.5 to 1 microgram was reverse transcribed with random hexamers. The immunoSEQ multiplex PCR assay, covering 54 Vbeta and 13 Jbeta segments, was used to amplify TCR beta CDR3 regions. PCR amplification bias was corrected by using a synthetic template baseline for primer optimization and computational correction. Processing in the source paper ran as follows. Reads were annotated to V, D and J genes according to IMGT and were analyzed with immunoSEQ Analyzer, with only productive sequences retained. Clonality was computed as one minus Shannon entropy normalized by log2 of the number of productive unique sequences. For each patient and control, public and private clones were evaluated among the 100 most prevalent clones. A clone was defined as Susac-specific if it was absent from the healthy and MS cohorts, from roughly 1,000 published viral clones and from other ImmuneACCESS disease sequences. Starting from the raw public reads, TCRdb applied fastp trimming at Q25, assembled clones with MiXCR and retained in-frame beta chains. Every CDR3 protein is listed once, alongside the most common genes and DNA of its rows. TCRdb's processing, not the study's, gives the V and J calls here. For this sample there are roughly 400,000 distinct CDR3 sequences; more than 80% appear just once. Together, the top ten hold roughly 0.1% of the sample.

Overall results and qualifications from the work: The number of individuals in the TCR sequencing and HLA analysis was acknowledged as relatively small.

Remarks on this clonotype: The antigen it recognizes is unknown. One base away there is no much larger clone; base qualities are not given.

Peripheral blood CD8+ and CD4+ T cells from healthy donors, Susac syndrome patients and multiple sclerosis patients were profiled by high-throughput TCR beta sequencing. Multiple sclerosis controls were treatment-naive patients with stable or active relapsing-remitting disease fulfilling revised McDonald criteria. Bulk CD8+ and CD4+ T cells were purified by magnetic negative isolation, whereas CD8+ TEMRA cells were enriched by FACS. Blood was collected in EDTA tubes and processed within 24 hours, with PBMCs isolated through density gradient centrifugation. PBMCs intended for TCR sequencing were cryopreserved in liquid nitrogen and were subsequently thawed in a 37 degrees C water bath. A purity of at least 90% was achieved for sorted or isolated CD4+, CD8+ and CD8+ TEMRA cells.

The sample was CD8+ T cells from PBMCs. The chain is made from TRBV2 and TRBJ1-2, and 9 bases in between align with TRBD1. The source is a human donor with multiple sclerosis. The CDR3 loop reads CASSYTGGGYGYTF. The DNA reads as follows: TGTGCCAGCAGTTATACAGGGGGCGGCTATGGCTACACCTTC.